The present TCR beta chain was sequenced within a study of early T cells in non-severe SARS-CoV-2 infection. Study-wide findings and caveats: VDJdb-based annotation leaned toward anti-spike CD8 responses and missed private and CD4 specificities.

There are 14 residues in the CDR3. The V end was cut by 3 bases, the J end by 7 bases, with 12 bases between. Germline CDR1 reads SEHNR; CDR2 reads FQNEAQ (reference sequence). This clonotype appeared a few times. Its antigen is currently unknown. TCRdb reanalysed the 5' RACE reads using MiXCR and keeps one entry per CDR3 protein. The data hold under 100,000 distinct CDR3 sequences, with about 11% observed a single time. The chain links TRBV7-9 to TRBJ1-4; D is possibly TRBD1 (5 bases). This TCR was recovered from an adult who was a healthcare worker with PCR-confirmed SARS-CoV-2 infection or an uninfected control (not recorded which). Sequencing was performed on whole blood. CDR3 amino acids: CASSFRAMGEKLFF. The CDR3 DNA reads TGTGCCAGCAGCTTCAGGGCCATGGGTGAAAAACTGTTTTTT.